This T cell receptor beta chain derives from a study of CD8 T cells in Susac syndrome. RNA amounts of about 0.5 to 1 ug underwent reverse transcription with random hexamers. TCRdb re-analysed the immunoSEQ multiplex PCR reads in MiXCR, keeping a single row per CDR3 protein. This table holds around 200,000 distinct CDR3 sequences, approximately 95% found once. This CDR3 comprises 11 residues. Germline V gene lookup returns CDR1 SQVTM and CDR2 ANQGSEA. V was cut by 7 bases and J by 4 bases, with 10 bases left in between. This chain links TRBV29-1 with TRBJ2-5; unclear D gene. The origin of this receptor is a human donor with multiple sclerosis. Material for sequencing was CD4+ T cells from PBMCs. CDR3 residues: CSADLGETQYF. In nucleotides, the CDR3 is TGCAGCGCAGACCTAGGAGAGACCCAGTACTTC.